This record concerns one T cell receptor beta chain sequence. This entry belongs to a study of T cell responses to AZD1222 COVID-19 vaccine. Generated by immunoSEQ multiplex PCR, the TCRdb table keeps only in-frame clones and is missing some. The table includes around 90,000 clones, about 88% detected once. The germline CDR1 and CDR2 sequences are SNHLY and FYNNEI. V gave up 2 bases and J gave up 4 bases; unmatched junction bases: 7. The CDR3 length is 16 residues. The V gene is TRBV2, the J gene TRBJ2-5; 10 bases are shared with TRBD1. This clonotype originated in an adult in good health. Sequences were derived from peripheral blood, sampled on day 0 of AZD1222 vaccination. The CDR3 loop reads CASSETRTGGIETQYF. The CDR3 nucleotides are TGTGCCAGCAGTGAAACCCGGACAGGGGGGATAGAGACCCAGTACTTC.